This T cell receptor beta chain is drawn from a study of T cells in narcolepsy. At the level of the study: Enrolled donors included narcolepsy type 1 or type 2 patients and healthy controls.

Trimming at V came to 2 bases and at J to 5 bases, leaving 3 bases not matched to a gene. CDR3 length equals 14 residues. From germline, CDR1 is MDHEN and CDR2 SYDVKM. The repertoire was sequenced with immunoSEQ multiplex PCR; TCRdb's copy has only in-frame clones and lacks some. The sample includes about 30,000 clones, around 75% of them seen just once. General study findings and limits: In some patient and control memory CD4+ samples, autoreactive clones were absent. Same-patient CSF and blood CD4+ T cell clonotypes included HCRT-specific and TRIB2-specific autoreactive ones. Autoreactive clonotypes reportedly recurred in blood of same and different patients, not controls.

Comment on this clone: Its antigen is not identified.

The sequencing sample was made of CD45RA- memory CD4+ T cells from PBMCs. This sequence was found in a human donor with narcolepsy. The J gene is TRBJ2-5, the V gene TRBV28; TRBD2 agrees at 9 bases. Here the CDR3 reads CASSLAGGPETQYF. DNA for the CDR3: TGTGCCAGCAGTTTAGCGGGAGGGCCGGAGACCCAGTACTTC.